What follows are 29 T cell receptor beta chains derived from one specimen sequenced in a study of blood T cells in healthy people across ages. With a J-beta primer mix and a sample-barcoded 5' primer, a second PCR ran about 7 to 12 cycles. TCRdb called the 5' RACE reads again in MiXCR, with one record for every CDR3 protein. The sample shows roughly 680,000 distinct CDR3 sequences, roughly 49% of them seen only once. Sequencing was performed on blood. All receptors derive from a woman aged 60-75 years in good health.

This clonotype was detected only a few times. V is TRBV29-1 and J is TRBJ2-7; 8 positions match TRBD2. V lost 0 bases, J lost 7 bases, and 14 bases stayed unmatched. The CDR3 is made up of 16 amino acids. Germline CDR1 and CDR2: SQVTM and ANQGSEA. The chain's CDR3 is CSVEDRGGVNYNEQYF. CDR3 bases: TGCAGCGTTGAAGATCGGGGGGGAGTGAACTACAATGAGCAGTACTTC.

This clonotype came up many times. The genes are TRBV25-1 and TRBJ2-5; D gene uncertain. CDR1 MGHDK and CDR2 SYGVNS come from the germline V gene. CDR3 length: 11 residues. Trimming removed 6 bases from V and 5 bases from J, with 7 bases in between. CDR3 nucleotide sequence: TGTGCCAGCAGCCGACTGGAGACCCAGTACTTC. The encoded protein is CASSRLETQYF. The complete variable domain, with remaining parts taken from reference TRBV25-1 and TRBJ2-5, reads EADIYQTPRYLVIGTGKKITLECSQTMGHDKMYWYQQDPGMELHLIHYSYGVNSTEKGDLSSESTVSRIRTEHFPLTLESARPSHTSQYLCASSRLETQYFGPGTRLLVL.

This clonotype was seen a few times. V is TRBV10-3 and J is TRBJ2-6, with 13 bases fitting TRBD2. This CDR3 region has 22 residues. Per the germline V gene, CDR1 is ENHRY and CDR2 is SYGVKD. J was trimmed by 0 bases and V by 6 bases; bases with no gene match: 17. The DNA for the CDR3 is TGTGCCATCAGAAGTCAGCCAGGACTAGCGGGAGAGAAGGGCTCTGGGGCCAACGTCCTGACTTTC. It encodes CAIRSQPGLAGEKGSGANVLTF.

The genes are TRBV29-1 and TRBJ2-3, with D possibly being TRBD2 (7 bases). This CDR3 contains 13 residues. Trimming pared 7 bases from V and 1 base from J, leaving 12 bases between. The germline CDR1 and CDR2 sequences are SQVTM and ANQGSEA. The CDR3 coding sequence is TGCAGCGCCACAGGGAGGGGCACAGATACGCAGTATTTT. Its translation is CSATGRGTDTQYF.

A note on this clonotype: A junction boundary mismatches the germline segment, possibly from a read error. The chain recombines TRBV5-1 with TRBJ2-1; 9 bases fit TRBD2. CDR1 and CDR2 from the germline V gene are SGHRS and YFSETQ. The CDR3 contains 16 residues. CDR3 in DNA: TGCACCAGCAGCTTGCTGGCGGGAGGGCCATACAATGAGCAGTTCTTC. Translating gives CTSSLLAGGPYNEQFF.

The V and J genes are TRBV7-9 and TRBJ1-1; D remains unclear. The length of the CDR3 is 13 residues. Trimming shortened V by 3 bases and J by 4 bases, and 9 bases separated the two germline ends. In germline, CDR1 is SEHNR, CDR2 FQNEAQ (reference sequence). DNA for the CDR3: TGTGCCAGCAGCTTTGGGAGGATCACTGAAGCTTTCTTT. Translating gives CASSFGRITEAFF.

There are a few counts of this clonotype. The rearrangement joins TRBV20-1 to TRBJ2-1, with 8 bases lining up with TRBD2. J gave up 0 bases and V 4 bases, and 8 bases lay outside the gene matches. The CDR3 is made up of 16 amino acids. Per germline, CDR1 DFQATT and CDR2 SNEGSKA (reference sequence). This chain's CDR3 is CSAIYPSGSSYNEQFF. DNA of the CDR3: TGCAGTGCTATTTATCCGAGCGGGAGCTCCTACAATGAGCAGTTCTTC.

This clonotype appeared a few times. J is TRBJ2-5 and V is TRBV4-3; tentative D call: TRBD1 (5 bases). The better agreement between TRBJ2-7 and the DNA end casts doubt on the J call. The CDR3 is made up of 15 amino acids. Germline CDR1 is LGHNA and CDR2 is YSLEER. This CDR3 is CASSQDPQGAYEQYF. In DNA, the CDR3 is TGCGCCAGCAGCCAAGATCCTCAAGGGGCCTACGAGCAGTACTTC.

This clonotype has more than one count but fewer than ten. One junction end does not reproduce the germline sequence, and a read error may be involved. The genes are TRBV29-1 and TRBJ1-1; no clear D gene. The CDR3 spans 12 residues. Germline-derived CDR1 and CDR2 are SQVTM and ANQGSEA. The CDR3: CSVAPGNTEAFF. Written as DNA, the CDR3 is TGCAGCGTGGCCCCAGGTAACACTGAGGCTTTCTTT.

The CDR3 region is CASSLGFGTDNSPLHF. Written as DNA, the CDR3 is TGCGCCAGCAGCTTGGGTTTTGGGACGGACAATTCACCCCTCCACTTT. The chain joins TRBV5-1 to TRBJ1-6, with D possibly matching TRBD1 (5 bases). CDR3 length equals 16 residues. Trimming stripped 0 bases from V and 7 bases from J, with 14 bases between. Per germline, CDR1 SGHRS and CDR2 YFSETQ.

This clonotype was counted a few times. V gene TRBV19 combines with J gene TRBJ2-6; 7 bases map to TRBD1. Trimming cost V 7 bases and J 2 bases; bases outside gene matches: 5. This CDR3 comprises 15 residues. Per the germline V gene, CDR1 is LNHDA and CDR2 is SQIVND (reference sequence). This CDR3 is CASTKQGTGANVLTF. As DNA, the CDR3 is TGTGCCAGTACCAAACAGGGGACTGGGGCCAACGTCCTGACTTTC.

The CDR3 region is CASSPPPGQYNEQFF. In nucleotides, the CDR3 is TGTGCCAGCAGCCCCCCTCCGGGACAGTACAATGAGCAGTTCTTC. This chain connects TRBV9 to TRBJ2-1; TRBD1 aligns across 7 bases. The CDR3 contains 15 residues. CDR1 is SGDLS and CDR2 is YYNGEE in the germline V gene. V shed 4 bases, J shed 4 bases, and the junction held 8 bases outside the gene matches.

This clonotype was recorded only once. The chain uses TRBV20-1 and TRBJ1-2; tentative D call: TRBD1 (6 bases). Germline V lookup: CDR1 DFQATT, CDR2 SNEGSKA (reference sequence). The V end lost 4 bases, the J end lost 6 bases, and 21 bases lay between the germline ends. The CDR3 is 15 amino acids. As DNA, the CDR3 is TGCAGTGCTAAGAAGAGGACAGCCCTGACTGATGGCTACACCTTC. It codes for CSAKKRTALTDGYTF.

This clonotype was seen only a few times. The CDR3 sequence: CASSESIGLAGARQETQYF. The CDR3 bases are TGTGCCAGCAGTGAATCTATCGGACTAGCGGGAGCCCGCCAAGAGACCCAGTACTTC. The V gene is TRBV2, the J gene TRBJ2-5; 13 bases agree with TRBD2. The germline gives CDR1 SNHLY, CDR2 FYNNEI. The CDR3 has 19 residues. The J segment lost 1 base and the V segment lost 2 bases, leaving 10 bases of the junction unmatched.

The rearrangement joins TRBV7-9 to TRBJ2-1; 12 bases match TRBD2. The germline gives CDR1 SEHNR, CDR2 FQNEAQ (reference sequence). The J segment lost 4 bases and the V segment lost 2 bases, leaving 9 bases of the junction unmatched. The length of the CDR3 is 18 residues. As DNA, the CDR3 is TGTGCCAGCAGCTTACGTCGTACTAGCGGGAGGATATACAATGAGCAGTTCTTC. Translating gives CASSLRRTSGRIYNEQFF. Variable domain in full (rest from reference TRBV7-9 and TRBJ2-1): DTGVSQNPRHKITKRGQNVTFRCDPISEHNRLYWYRQTLGQGPEFLTYFQNEAQLEKSRLLSDRFSAERPKGSFSTLEIQRTEQGDSAMYLCASSLRRTSGRIYNEQFFGPGTRLTVL.

CDR3 coding DNA: TGTGCCAGCAGCACGACGGGACAGCTCACTGAAGCTTTCTTT. This sequence encodes CASSTTGQLTEAFF. The chain has TRBV7-9 and TRBJ1-1, with TRBD1 identical over 7 bases. This CDR3 is 14 amino acids long. After removal of 5 bases from V and 4 bases from J, the junction contained 7 bases not matched to a gene. The germline V gene encodes CDR1 SEHNR and CDR2 FQNEAQ (reference sequence).

This clonotype showed up just once. This sequence joins TRBV20-1 and TRBJ1-2; the D gene is possibly TRBD1 (5 bases). Trimming took off 0 bases at V and 8 bases at J, with 7 bases between the two ends. Germline CDR1 DFQATT, CDR2 SNEGSKA (reference sequence). CDR3 length: 11 amino acids. CDR3 sequence reads: CSAREQEGYTF. The CDR3 coding sequence is TGCAGTGCTAGAGAACAGGAGGGCTACACCTTC.

This chain connects TRBV28 to TRBJ2-7; 8 bases align to TRBD2. The V and J ends lost 6 bases and 2 bases, in that order; junction bases with no gene match: 9. The germline gives CDR1 MDHEN, CDR2 SYDVKM. The CDR3 totals 15 residues. In DNA form, the CDR3 reads TGTGCCAGCAGCCTCCCAAGCGGGGGTCCCTACGAGCAGTACTTC. It specifies CASSLPSGGPYEQYF.

The chain joins TRBV27 to TRBJ2-4, with D possibly TRBD2 on 6 matching bases. The DNA end favors TRBJ2-7, so the J call may be wrong. The CDR3 contains 17 residues. Per the germline V gene, CDR1 is MNHEY and CDR2 is SMNVEV (reference sequence). The CDR3 DNA follows: TGTGCCACCAACTGTCGTAGGGAGGTAGAAATGCCCTACGAGCAGTACTTC. Encoded protein: CATNCRREVEMPYEQYF.

This chain uses TRBV20-1 with TRBJ2-1; 9 bases align to TRBD1. Losses at the gene ends were 6 bases for V and 8 bases for J; bases not matched to a gene: 11. Germline V CDR1 and CDR2: DFQATT, SNEGSKA (reference sequence). CDR3 size: 14 residues. CDR3 coding DNA: TGCAGTGCCGTAGGGGGACAGGGTTTTGATGAGCAGTTCTTC. It is translated as CSAVGGQGFDEQFF.

In this sample, this clonotype turned up a few times. V is TRBV28 and J is TRBJ2-7, with D perhaps TRBD2 (6 bases). V was trimmed by 8 bases and J by 6 bases, leaving 11 bases between them. CDR3 length: 11 amino acids. The germline CDR1 and CDR2 sequences are MDHEN and SYDVKM. CDR3 residues: CASGRGREQYF. CDR3 DNA sequence: TGTGCCAGCGGGCGGGGTCGCGAGCAGTACTTC.

The chain is built from TRBV20-1 and TRBJ2-3; the D gene could be TRBD1 or TRBD2 (5 bases each). CDR1 is DFQATT and CDR2 is SNEGSKA in the germline V gene (reference sequence). V shed 0 bases and J shed 5 bases, with 18 bases lying between them. CDR3 length: 16 residues. The CDR3 DNA follows: TGCAGTGCTAGAGATTGGGCCAGGGTTGGGGGAGATACGCAGTATTTT. This translates into CSARDWARVGGDTQYF.

This clonotype has just one count. The CDR3 sequence is CASSLGQTLQETQYF. CDR3 nucleotides: TGCGCCAGCAGCTTGGGACAGACTCTCCAAGAGACCCAGTACTTC. This chain links TRBV5-1 with TRBJ2-5; maybe TRBD1 (5 bases). Germline CDR1 is SGHRS and CDR2 is YFSETQ. The CDR3 sequence is 15 residues long. The V end was cut by 0 bases, the J end by 1 base, with 10 bases between.

The J gene is TRBJ1-2, the V gene TRBV20-1, with 7 bases that match TRBD1. There are 13 residues in the CDR3. Germline V CDR1 and CDR2: DFQATT, SNEGSKA (reference sequence). With V trimmed by 0 bases and J by 10 bases, 8 bases remained unmatched. The CDR3 DNA sequence: TGCAGTGCTAGAGATGACAGGGAAGTCTTCTACACCTTC. Amino acid sequence: CSARDDREVFYTF.

V gene TRBV28 combines with J gene TRBJ2-5, with a tentative D call TRBD2 (6 bases). The DNA end is a closer match to TRBJ2-7, so the J assignment may be wrong. The germline gives CDR1 MDHEN, CDR2 SYDVKM. The CDR3 consists of 16 residues. In nucleotides, the CDR3 is TGTGCCAGCAGTTCCTCCCTGGGGCGGGGTACCTACGAGCAGTACTTC. This gives the protein CASSSSLGRGTYEQYF.

Comment on this clonotype: A read error may explain this, as a much larger clone is one base away. The gene calls are TRBV5-1 and TRBJ2-3, with D perhaps matching TRBD2 (6 bases). The V and J ends lost 0 bases and 2 bases respectively, with 13 bases between them. The CDR3 length is 16 residues. The germline CDR1 and CDR2 sequences are SGHRS and YFSETQ. The CDR3 DNA follows: TGCGCCAGCAGCTTGGGTCTAGCGCCCGACACAGATACGCAGTATTTT. The encoded protein is CASSLGLAPDTDTQYF.

Here the CDR3 reads CASRTTAITGELFF. CDR3 DNA sequence: TGTGCCAGCAGAACCACAGCTATCACCGGGGAGCTGTTTTTT. The chain employs TRBV12-3 or TRBV12-4 and TRBJ2-2; D remains ambiguous. V dropped 6 bases and J dropped 4 bases, with 12 bases sitting between them. The CDR3 has 14 residues.

This clonotype appeared many times. The V and J genes are TRBV20-1 and TRBJ2-4, with 8 bases matching TRBD2. V shed 6 bases and J 7 bases; nucleotides not matched to a gene: 5. CDR1 is DFQATT and CDR2 is SNEGSKA in the germline V gene (reference sequence). CDR3 size: 12 residues. The CDR3 sequence is CSAKGLGNIQYF. CDR3 nucleotide sequence: TGCAGTGCCAAGGGACTAGGGAACATTCAGTACTTC.

V usage is TRBV7-2 and J usage is TRBJ2-7; 10 bases line up with TRBD1. The CDR3 length is 15 residues. CDR1 is SGHTA, CDR2 FQGNSA, per germline. The V segment lost 5 bases and the J segment 7 bases; nucleotides outside the gene matches: 11. In nucleotides, the CDR3 is TGTGCCAGCAGCCTCATCGACAGGGGGCGGGAAGAGCAGTACTTC. This gives the protein CASSLIDRGREEQYF.